This TCR beta chain appears in the sequencing data of a study of T cell responses to AZD1222 COVID-19 vaccine. General study findings and limits: There were mostly white British donors and more females than males, and clonal diversity was possibly underestimated. Targets within unmutated variant regions were reportedly found for nearly half of spike-specific TCRs. With two AZD1222 doses given, Spike-specific TCR breadth and depth both rose.

The V gene end was trimmed by 2 bases and the J gene end by 9 bases; junction bases not matched to a gene: 6. This CDR3 comprises 14 residues. The germline V gene encodes CDR1 MDHEN and CDR2 SYDVKM. It was second doses at about 4 or about 12 weeks that were pooled. Libraries were prepared by immunoSEQ multiplex PCR; TCRdb keeps only in-frame clonotypes and omits some of them. The sample consists of fewer than 100,000 clones, approximately 88% of them appearing once. About this clone itself: Its antigen is currently unknown.

This TCR was sampled from an adult who received the AZD1222 COVID-19 vaccine. The starting material was peripheral blood, obtained 28 days after the second AZD1222 dose. The genes are TRBV28 and TRBJ2-4; 8 bases line up with TRBD1. CDR3 residues: CASSLPGQGRIQYF. CDR3 sequence (DNA): TGTGCCAGCAGTTTACCCGGACAGGGTCGCATTCAGTACTTC.